One sample yielded the 6 T cell receptor beta chains listed below, sequenced in a study of T cell responses to AZD1222 COVID-19 vaccine. TCRdb's table, derived via immunoSEQ multiplex PCR, lists solely in-frame clones and lacks some. Among roughly 56,000 clones listed, around 81% were seen once. The sequencing here drew on peripheral blood, taken 28 days after the second AZD1222 dose. Receptors originate from an adult who received the AZD1222 COVID-19 vaccine.

The chain uses TRBV7-9 and TRBJ1-2; D ambiguous. Germline V gene lookup returns CDR1 SEHNR and CDR2 FQNEAQ (reference sequence). This CDR3 is built from 19 residues. V lost 5 bases, J lost 8 bases, and 33 bases lay in between. The CDR3 here is CASSRWAAPASSEADGYTF. CDR3 nucleotide sequence: TGTGCCAGCAGCAGGTGGGCAGCACCTGCCAGCAGCGAGGCGGACGGCTACACCTTC.

V usage is TRBV5-1 and J usage is TRBJ2-7, with a tentative D call TRBD1 (5 bases). The V gene lost 0 bases and the J gene lost 2 bases, with 6 bases spanning the gap. Per germline, CDR1 SGHRS and CDR2 YFSETQ. This CDR3 region has 13 residues. CDR3 in amino acids: CASSLEGAYEQYF. In DNA form, the CDR3 reads TGCGCCAGCAGCTTGGAAGGGGCCTACGAGCAGTACTTC. Together with reference TRBV5-1 and TRBJ2-7, the CDR3 gives the full variable domain: KAGVTQTPRYLIKTRGQQVTLSCSPISGHRSVSWYQQTPGQGLQFLFEYFSETQRNKGNFPGRFSGRQFSNSRSEMNVSTLELGDSALYLCASSLEGAYEQYFGPGTRLTVT.

The chain joins TRBV19 to TRBJ1-3; possible D gene TRBD1, 5 bases. Trimming removed 5 bases at V and 0 bases at J, with 11 bases between. The V gene's germline CDR1 is LNHDA and CDR2 SQIVND (reference sequence). CDR3 length: 15 amino acids. As DNA, the CDR3 is TGTGCCAGTAGTCCAGGGACGTACTCTGGAAACACCATATATTTT. Encoded protein: CASSPGTYSGNTIYF.

The CDR3, as DNA: TGTGCCAGCAGCTTAGCCGGAGGGGAGCAGTACTTC. Residues: CASSLAGGEQYF. The chain has TRBV7-2 and TRBJ2-7, with D perhaps matching TRBD2 (6 bases). In germline, CDR1 is SGHTA, CDR2 FQGNSA. The length of the CDR3 is 12 residues. V was clipped by 0 bases and J by 7 bases, with 7 bases between them.

The rearrangement joins TRBV10-3 to TRBJ1-1, with D unresolved. The length of the CDR3 is 14 residues. The V gene lost 3 bases and the J gene lost 1 base, with 9 bases spanning the gap. Germline V gives CDR1 ENHRY, CDR2 SYGVKD. This CDR3 reads CAISDMSRNTEAFF. The CDR3 nucleotides read TGTGCCATCAGTGATATGAGCAGGAACACTGAAGCTTTCTTT.

The chain carries TRBV19 and TRBJ1-2; D may be TRBD1 (5 bases). The length of the CDR3 is 15 residues. The ends were cut back, 6 bases at V and 0 bases at J, with 14 bases in the middle. CDR1 LNHDA and CDR2 SQIVND come from the germline V gene (reference sequence). As DNA, the CDR3 is TGTGCCAGTAGCTCCGACAGACTTTCTAACTATGGCTACACCTTC. Translating it yields CASSSDRLSNYGYTF.